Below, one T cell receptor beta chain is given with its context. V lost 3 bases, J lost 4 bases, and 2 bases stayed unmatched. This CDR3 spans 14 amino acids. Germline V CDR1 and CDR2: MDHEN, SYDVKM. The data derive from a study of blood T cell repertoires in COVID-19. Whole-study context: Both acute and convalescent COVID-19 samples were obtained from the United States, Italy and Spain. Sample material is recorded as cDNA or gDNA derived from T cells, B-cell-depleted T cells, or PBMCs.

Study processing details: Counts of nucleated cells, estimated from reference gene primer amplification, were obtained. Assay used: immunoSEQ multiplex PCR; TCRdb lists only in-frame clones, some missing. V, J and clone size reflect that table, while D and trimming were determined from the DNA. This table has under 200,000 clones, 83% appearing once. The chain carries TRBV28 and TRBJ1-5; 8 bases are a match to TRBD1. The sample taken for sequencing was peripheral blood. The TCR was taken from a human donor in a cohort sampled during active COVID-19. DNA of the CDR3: TGTGCCAGCAGTTTGACAGGGGTTAATCAGCCCCAGCATTTT. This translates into CASSLTGVNQPQHF.